A single sample gave rise to the 22 T cell receptor beta chains below, sequenced in a study of shared clonotypes between healthy human individuals. Some clones are missing from TCRdb's copy, which holds only in-frame ones; the method was immunoSEQ multiplex PCR. The sample contains about 2,500,000 clones, around nine tenths of which appear only once. The sample consisted of naive CD4+ T cells sorted from blood. Subset defined: CD45RA+ positively selected. The receptors stem from a man between 18 and 29 years old in good health.

This sequence joins TRBV6-1 and TRBJ1-2; the D is unclear. Trimming took 7 bases from V and 5 from J, leaving 11 bases between them. The germline CDR1 and CDR2 sequences are MNHNS and SASEGT. The CDR3 covers 12 residues. The CDR3 nucleotides are TGTGCCAGCACTACGACGGGGTATGGCTACACCTTC. It is translated as CASTTTGYGYTF.

V and J are TRBV9 and TRBJ1-1; D remains unclear. The V gene's germline CDR1 is SGDLS and CDR2 YYNGEE. V was trimmed by 0 bases and J by 7 bases, leaving 7 bases between them. CDR3 length equals 12 residues. CDR3 sequence: CASSVGGSEAFF. The CDR3 DNA reads TGTGCCAGCAGCGTAGGGGGTAGTGAAGCTTTCTTT.

The CDR3 protein is CASSSQGKGHYGYTF. The CDR3 DNA follows: TGTGCCAGCAGTTCACAGGGGAAGGGACACTATGGCTACACCTTC. The rearrangement links TRBV28 to TRBJ1-2; TRBD1 aligns across 7 bases. CDR1 and CDR2 from the germline V gene are MDHEN and SYDVKM. The length of the CDR3 is 15 residues. J gave up 3 bases and V 4 bases, and 8 bases lay outside the gene matches.

The chain joins TRBV25-1 to TRBJ2-5; D remains ambiguous. Trimming shortened V by 6 bases and J by 4 bases, and 12 bases separated the two germline ends. This CDR3 has 13 amino acids. Germline CDR1 is MGHDK and CDR2 is SYGVNS. The CDR3 loop reads CASRHNWGETQYF. The CDR3 DNA is TGTGCCAGCAGACACAATTGGGGAGAGACCCAGTACTTC.

The genes are TRBV5-1 and TRBJ2-1, with 11 bases fitting TRBD2. Per the germline V gene, CDR1 is SGHRS and CDR2 is YFSETQ. The J segment lost 3 bases and the V segment lost 3 bases, leaving 8 bases of the junction unmatched. This CDR3 has 17 amino acids. CDR3 in DNA: TGCGCCAGCAGCTCATACAAGACTAGCGGGAACTACAATGAGCAGTTCTTC. This gives the protein CASSSYKTSGNYNEQFF. The full variable domain, completed using reference TRBV5-1 and TRBJ2-1, is KAGVTQTPRYLIKTRGQQVTLSCSPISGHRSVSWYQQTPGQGLQFLFEYFSETQRNKGNFPGRFSGRQFSNSRSEMNVSTLELGDSALYLCASSSYKTSGNYNEQFFGPGTRLTVL.

CDR3 in DNA: TGTGCCAGCAACATTGGCGGGGGGGCGTTAGATACGCAGTATTTT. Translated, it gives CASNIGGGALDTQYF. The gene calls are TRBV2 and TRBJ2-3; TRBD2 matches 9 bases. V lost 7 bases, J lost 5 bases, and 10 bases stayed unmatched. The CDR3 loop spans 15 amino acids. Looked up from germline, CDR1 is SNHLY and CDR2 is FYNNEI.

This chain connects TRBV9 to TRBJ2-1; D call uncertain. V was trimmed by 0 bases and J by 3 bases, leaving 4 bases between them. The germline gives CDR1 SGDLS, CDR2 YYNGEE. The CDR3 extends over 13 amino acids. CDR3: CASSVEFYNEQFF. The CDR3 coding sequence is TGTGCCAGCAGCGTAGAGTTCTACAATGAGCAGTTCTTC.

The chain carries TRBV27 and TRBJ2-6; D remains ambiguous. Trimming pared 10 bases from V and 3 bases from J, leaving 13 bases between. In germline, CDR1 is MNHEY, CDR2 SMNVEV (reference sequence). The CDR3 loop spans 14 amino acids. CDR3 coding DNA: TGTGCCACCAAGGGCGCCTTTGGGGCCAACGTCCTGACTTTC. Amino acid sequence: CATKGAFGANVLTF.

The CDR3 DNA reads TGTGCCAGCAGTAGATCACTAGCGGGAAGCTCCTACGAGCAGTACTTC. This sequence encodes CASSRSLAGSSYEQYF. V and J are TRBV27 and TRBJ2-7; 10 bases align to TRBD2. Germline assignment: CDR1 MNHEY and CDR2 SMNVEV (reference sequence). The J segment lost 0 bases and the V segment lost 5 bases, leaving 7 bases of the junction unmatched. The CDR3 spans 16 residues.

The chain links TRBV28 to TRBJ1-2; 7 bases align to TRBD1. V shed 5 bases and J 4 bases; nucleotides not matched to a gene: 7. CDR3 size: 14 residues. From germline, CDR1 is MDHEN and CDR2 SYDVKM. The CDR3 nucleotides read TGTGCCAGCAGTCCCGAGGACAGGACCTATGGCTACACCTTC. Translating gives CASSPEDRTYGYTF.

CDR3 residues: CASSEASQETQYF. CDR3 in DNA: TGTGCCAGCAGTGAAGCCTCCCAAGAGACCCAGTACTTC. V and J are TRBV25-1 and TRBJ2-5; D call uncertain. The CDR3 extends over 13 amino acids. V was trimmed by 2 bases and J by 1 base, leaving 5 bases between them. Germline CDR1 reads MGHDK; CDR2 reads SYGVNS.

CDR3 DNA sequence: TGTGCCAGCAGCTTAGCTCCGGGGACTAGCTCAATCACAGATACGCAGTATTTT. It encodes CASSLAPGTSSITDTQYF. V usage is TRBV7-9 and J usage is TRBJ2-3, with 9 bases fitting TRBD2. CDR3 length equals 18 residues. V gave up 0 bases and J gave up 2 bases; unmatched junction bases: 9. Germline V gives CDR1 SEHNR, CDR2 FQNEAQ (reference sequence).

The CDR3 DNA sequence: TGCGCCAGCAGTGATCAGCGGGGGAGCACAGATACGCAGTATTTT. Its protein product is CASSDQRGSTDTQYF. The gene calls are TRBV10-2 and TRBJ2-3; 8 bases agree with TRBD2. V was clipped by 3 bases and J by 0 bases; unmatched bases: 2. Germline V gene data show CDR1 as WSHSY and CDR2 as SAAADI. The length of the CDR3 is 15 residues.

The chain carries TRBV5-1 and TRBJ2-1; weak D call: TRBD1 (6 bases). V lost 2 bases to trimming and J lost 5 bases, with 17 bases between them. The germline V gene encodes CDR1 SGHRS and CDR2 YFSETQ. This CDR3 is built from 16 residues. The CDR3 region is CASSFPRDTADNEQFF. CDR3 nucleotides: TGCGCCAGCAGCTTCCCCCGGGACACCGCCGACAATGAGCAGTTCTTC.

The table lists this clone with a count of one. The CDR3 sequence is CASSPPPAGQGPYEQYF. DNA for the CDR3: TGTGCCAGCAGCCCTCCCCCTGCGGGACAGGGACCTTACGAGCAGTACTTC. The genes are TRBV13 and TRBJ2-7; 9 bases align to TRBD1. Germline V gives CDR1 PRHDT, CDR2 FYEKMQ (reference sequence). The CDR3 has 17 residues. J was trimmed by 4 bases and V by 5 bases; bases with no gene match: 15.

In DNA, the CDR3 is TGCGCCAGCAGCCAAGAGCGGGCACTTCTCACAGATACGCAGTATTTT. Translated, it gives CASSQERALLTDTQYF. The chain couples TRBV4-1 to TRBJ2-3; possible D gene TRBD2, 5 bases. Germline V gives CDR1 MGHRA, CDR2 YSYEKL. V was cut by 0 bases and J by 2 bases, with 12 bases left in between. The CDR3 totals 16 residues.

The chain links TRBV7-8 to TRBJ1-2; 7 bases fit TRBD1. V was pared by 3 bases and J by 3 bases, with 10 bases of the junction left unmatched. Per germline, CDR1 SGHVS and CDR2 FQNEAQ. This CDR3 is built from 16 residues. In nucleotides, the CDR3 is TGTGCCAGCAGCTTCGAGTTTCCAGGGGGGGACTATGGCTACACCTTC. It is translated as CASSFEFPGGDYGYTF.

The chain carries TRBV18 and TRBJ2-7; TRBD1 matches at 9 bases. Trimming cost V 6 bases and J 9 bases; bases outside gene matches: 18. From germline, CDR1 is KGHSH and CDR2 LQKENI. The CDR3 has 16 amino acids. The CDR3 protein is CASSHDTPGQGVWQYF. The DNA for the CDR3 is TGTGCCAGCTCCCATGATACGCCGGGACAGGGTGTTTGGCAGTACTTC.

Remarks on this clone: Other nucleotide sequences from this sample produce the same CDR3. The gene calls are TRBV4-1 and TRBJ2-3; 9 bases are a match to TRBD2. The V and J ends lost 1 base and 2 bases, in that order; junction bases with no gene match: 4. Germline lookup yields CDR1 MGHRA and CDR2 YSYEKL. This CDR3 region has 16 residues. The CDR3: CASSQGLAGYTDTQYF. As DNA, the CDR3 is TGCGCCAGCAGCCAAGGCCTAGCGGGGTACACAGATACGCAGTATTTT.

The genes are TRBV28 and TRBJ1-1; 7 nucleotides agree with TRBD1. J gave up 8 bases and V 5 bases, and 11 bases lay outside the gene matches. This CDR3 is built from 14 residues. Germline values: CDR1 MDHEN, CDR2 SYDVKM. CDR3 nucleotides: TGTGCCAGCAGTCTAGGGGGCAGTGTAGGGGAAGCTTTCTTT. Protein: CASSLGGSVGEAFF.

The chain uses TRBV5-1 and TRBJ1-3, with 7 positions matching TRBD1. Per the germline V gene, CDR1 is SGHRS and CDR2 is YFSETQ. V trimming: 4 bases; J trimming: 0 bases; junction bases outside the gene matches: 7. The CDR3 is 16 residues long. CDR3 DNA sequence: TGCGCCAGCAGCACTACAGGGGATCCCTCTGGAAACACCATATATTTT. Translated: CASSTTGDPSGNTIYF.

The chain uses TRBV19 and TRBJ2-7, with a possible D match to TRBD1 (6 bases). The germline gives CDR1 LNHDA, CDR2 SQIVND (reference sequence). V lost 5 bases and J 3 bases, leaving 14 bases between the germline ends. This CDR3 contains 14 residues. The CDR3 sequence: CASSLGAGDYEQYF. The DNA of the CDR3 is TGTGCCAGTAGTCTTGGGGCAGGGGACTACGAGCAGTACTTC.